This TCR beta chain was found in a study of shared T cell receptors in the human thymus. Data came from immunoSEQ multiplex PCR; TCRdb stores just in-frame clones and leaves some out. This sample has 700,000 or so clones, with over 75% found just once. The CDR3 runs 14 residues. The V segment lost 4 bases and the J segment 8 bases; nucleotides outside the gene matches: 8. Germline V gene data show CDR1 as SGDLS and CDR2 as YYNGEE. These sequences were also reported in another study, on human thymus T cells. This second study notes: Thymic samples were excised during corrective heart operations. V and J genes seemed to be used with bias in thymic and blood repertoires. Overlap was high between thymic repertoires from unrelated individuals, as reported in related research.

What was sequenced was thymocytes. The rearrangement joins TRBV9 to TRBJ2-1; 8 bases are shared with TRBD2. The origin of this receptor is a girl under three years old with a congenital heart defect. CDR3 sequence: CASSPRGGFHEQFF. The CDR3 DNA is TGTGCCAGCAGCCCACGGGGGGGGTTCCATGAGCAGTTCTTC.